This TCR beta chain was sequenced in a study of T cell responses to AZD1222 COVID-19 vaccine. TCRdb keeps only in-frame clones here, not all; method: immunoSEQ multiplex PCR. This sample yields fewer than 150,000 clones, of which around 89% are seen a single time; about 9.5% belongs to the top ten. Findings of the study overall: Females outnumbered males among donors, who were mostly white British; clonal diversity was possibly underestimated. The study found Spike-specific TCR breadth and depth rose after two AZD1222 doses. Along spike, vaccine-associated CD4 TCRs were found throughout, with dominance at 160-218 and 743-854.

With respect to this clone: What it binds is unknown.

CDR1 is LNHDA and CDR2 is SQIVND in the germline V gene (reference sequence). The CDR3 totals 14 residues. J was trimmed by 5 bases and V by 10 bases; bases with no gene match: 12. The chain couples TRBV19 to TRBJ2-7; TRBD2 matches at 9 bases. The sequence was obtained from an adult who received the AZD1222 COVID-19 vaccine. Sequences were derived from peripheral blood, sampled 28 days after the second AZD1222 dose. The CDR3 sequence is CATSSQREAHEQYF. In nucleotides, the CDR3 is TGTGCCACCTCCTCTCAGCGGGAGGCCCACGAGCAGTACTTC.